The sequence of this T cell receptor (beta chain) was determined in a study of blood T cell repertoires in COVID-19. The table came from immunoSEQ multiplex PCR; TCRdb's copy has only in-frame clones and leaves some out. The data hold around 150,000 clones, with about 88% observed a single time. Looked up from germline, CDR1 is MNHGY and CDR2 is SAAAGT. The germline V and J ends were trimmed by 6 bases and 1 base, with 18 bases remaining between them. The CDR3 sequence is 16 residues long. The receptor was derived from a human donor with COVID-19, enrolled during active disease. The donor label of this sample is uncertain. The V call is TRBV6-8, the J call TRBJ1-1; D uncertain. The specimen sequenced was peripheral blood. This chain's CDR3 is CASSPRGPFRNTEAFF. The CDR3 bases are TGTGCCAGCAGCCCCCGTGGGCCCTTCCGGAACACTGAAGCTTTCTTT.